Listed here are 6 T cell receptor beta chains from one sample, sequenced in a study of blood T cell repertoires in COVID-19. Produced via immunoSEQ multiplex PCR; TCRdb's table is partial and in-frame only. The sample records roughly 50,000 clones, about 90% being singletons. Input material: peripheral blood. These receptors all stem from a woman aged 60-75 years with active or convalescent COVID-19.

The rearrangement joins TRBV6-5 to TRBJ2-7; the D gene is possibly TRBD2 (6 bases). The germline gives CDR1 MNHEY, CDR2 SVGAGI. The CDR3 spans 13 residues. The V end was cut by 10 bases, the J end by 0 bases, with 13 bases between. The CDR3 region has the DNA TGTGCCACTTTTACGGGGGACTCCTACGAGCAGTACTTC. It translates to CATFTGDSYEQYF.

The rearrangement uses TRBV9 and TRBJ1-2; 10 nucleotides agree with TRBD1. Germline V CDR1 and CDR2: SGDLS, YYNGEE. The CDR3 is 16 residues long. V lost 2 bases and J lost 7; bases outside the gene matches: 11. The CDR3 coding sequence is TGTGCCAGCAGCGTGGATCCGGGACAGGGGTTTGGTGGCTACACCTTC. Translation gives CASSVDPGQGFGGYTF.

Written as DNA, the CDR3 is TGTGCCAGCAGTTATCCGGGACTAGACTACGAGCAGTACTTC. It is translated as CASSYPGLDYEQYF. The chain links TRBV6-6 to TRBJ2-7; 8 bases align to TRBD2. The junction had 4 bases not matched to a gene; V was cut back by 3 bases and J by 3 bases. Germline V gives CDR1 MNHNY, CDR2 SVGAGI (reference sequence). The CDR3 length is 14 residues.

The J gene is TRBJ2-3, the V gene TRBV29-1; D not resolved. The ends were cut back, 8 bases at V and 2 bases at J, with 17 bases in the middle. CDR1 SQVTM and CDR2 ANQGSEA come from the germline V gene. The CDR3 loop spans 14 amino acids. CDR3 nucleotide sequence: TGCAGCTCTACGGTGGGCAGTTTCACAGATACGCAGTATTTT. As protein: CSSTVGSFTDTQYF.

CDR3 DNA sequence: TGTGCCAGCAGGCCTCGGGGACAGGGAAGGTCCTACAATGAGCAGTTCTTC. Translating gives CASRPRGQGRSYNEQFF. The J gene is TRBJ2-1, the V gene TRBV28, with 9 bases matching TRBD1. Trimming removed 6 bases from V and 1 base from J; junction bases left unmatched: 10. The CDR3 is 17 amino acids. In germline, CDR1 is MDHEN, CDR2 SYDVKM.

The chain carries TRBV27 and TRBJ1-2; weak D call: TRBD1 (5 bases). The germline CDR1 and CDR2 sequences are MNHEY and SMNVEV (reference sequence). The V end was cut by 5 bases, the J end by 5 bases, with 21 bases between. The CDR3 runs to 16 residues. The CDR3 loop is CASSPNPTGRGYGYTF. The CDR3 DNA is TGTGCCAGCAGTCCCAACCCAACAGGTCGGGGGTATGGCTACACCTTC.